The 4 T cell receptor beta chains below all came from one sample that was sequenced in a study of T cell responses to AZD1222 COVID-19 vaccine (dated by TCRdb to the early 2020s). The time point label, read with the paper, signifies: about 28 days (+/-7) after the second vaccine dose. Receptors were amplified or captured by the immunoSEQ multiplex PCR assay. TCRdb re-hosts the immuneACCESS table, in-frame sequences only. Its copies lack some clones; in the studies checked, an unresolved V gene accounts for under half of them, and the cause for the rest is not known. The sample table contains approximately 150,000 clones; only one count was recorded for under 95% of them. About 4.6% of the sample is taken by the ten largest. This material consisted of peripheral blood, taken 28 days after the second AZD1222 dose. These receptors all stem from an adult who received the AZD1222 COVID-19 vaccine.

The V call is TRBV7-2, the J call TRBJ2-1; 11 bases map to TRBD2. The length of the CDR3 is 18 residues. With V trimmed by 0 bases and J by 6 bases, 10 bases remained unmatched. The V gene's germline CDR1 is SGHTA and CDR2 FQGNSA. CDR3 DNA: TGTGCCAGCAGCTTAGCGGAGATAGCGGGAGGGCGTTTCAATGAGCAGTTCTTC. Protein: CASSLAEIAGGRFNEQFF.

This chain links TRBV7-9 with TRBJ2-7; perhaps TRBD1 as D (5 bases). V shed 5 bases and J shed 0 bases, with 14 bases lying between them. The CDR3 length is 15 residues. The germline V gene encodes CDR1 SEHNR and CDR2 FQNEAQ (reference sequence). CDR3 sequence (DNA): TGTGCCAGCAGCAGAGACGACAGAAACTCCTACGAGCAGTACTTC. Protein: CASSRDDRNSYEQYF.

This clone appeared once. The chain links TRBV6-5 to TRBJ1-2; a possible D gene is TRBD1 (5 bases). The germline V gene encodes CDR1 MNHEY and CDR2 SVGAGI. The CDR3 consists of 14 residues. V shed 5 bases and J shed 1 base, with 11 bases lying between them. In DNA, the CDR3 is TGTGCCAGCAGTCCTCGGGGGGGTAACTATGGCTACACCTTC. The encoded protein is CASSPRGGNYGYTF.

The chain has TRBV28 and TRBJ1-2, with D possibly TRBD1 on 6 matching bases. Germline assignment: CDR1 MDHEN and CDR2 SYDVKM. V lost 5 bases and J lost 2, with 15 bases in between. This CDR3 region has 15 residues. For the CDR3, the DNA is TGTGCCAGCAGTCAGGACAGCCGGGGGAACTATGGCTACACCTTC. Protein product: CASSQDSRGNYGYTF.